Each of the 20 T cell receptor beta chains below was sequenced from the same sample in a study of T cells after yellow fever vaccination. From the 5' RACE reads, TCRdb called clonotypes with MiXCR, one entry per CDR3 protein. This sample yields roughly 250,000 distinct CDR3 sequences, of which over 10% are seen a single time; around 0.49% belongs to the top ten. The source was CD4+ T cells sorted from PBMCs, collected 45 days after the yellow fever booster vaccination. These receptors all stem from a man aged 25 to 45 who received the YFV17D yellow fever vaccine.

The chain employs TRBV12-3 or TRBV12-4 and TRBJ2-1; D may be TRBD2 (5 bases). The CDR3 consists of 15 residues. Trimming removed 3 bases from V and 8 bases from J, with 17 bases in between. The CDR3 loop is CASSFSSAPSDEQFF. Written as DNA, the CDR3 is TGTGCCAGCAGTTTCAGTAGCGCCCCGAGCGATGAGCAGTTCTTC.

This chain joins TRBV5-6 and TRBJ1-1; D is unclear. Between the trimmed V and J ends, which lost 0 bases and 1 base, there was a span of 7 bases. This CDR3 is 14 amino acids long. The germline V gene has CDR1 SGHDT and CDR2 YYEEEE. The CDR3 sequence: CASSLAHTNTEAFF. The CDR3, as DNA: TGTGCCAGCAGCTTGGCACATACGAACACTGAAGCTTTCTTT.

There are a few counts of this clonotype. This chain uses TRBV7-6 with TRBJ2-7; D is undetermined. Looked up from germline, CDR1 is SGHVS and CDR2 is FNYEAQ. V was pared by 1 base and J by 5 bases, with 12 bases between. This CDR3 spans 14 amino acids. The CDR3 DNA follows: TGTGCCAGCAGCTTAGGAGCCCCTACCCACGAGCAGTACTTC. Its translation: CASSLGAPTHEQYF.

The chain combines TRBV20-1 with TRBJ2-2, with D perhaps matching TRBD1 (6 bases). The CDR3 totals 13 residues. From germline, CDR1 is DFQATT and CDR2 SNEGSKA (reference sequence). Deletions cut 6 bases from V and 5 bases from J, with 13 bases between. In nucleotides, the CDR3 is TGCAGTGCATCAGGGGTTCTTACCGGGGAGCTGTTTTTT. This sequence encodes CSASGVLTGELFF.

In this sample, this clonotype turned up many times. The chain has TRBV29-1 and TRBJ2-1; TRBD2 matches at 8 bases. Germline CDR1 SQVTM, CDR2 ANQGSEA. This CDR3 spans 16 amino acids. V lost 7 bases to trimming and J lost 2 bases; unmatched junction nucleotides: 13. The CDR3 DNA sequence: TGCAGCGCGCCAGCGGGATACGGGGGGGCCTACAATGAGCAGTTCTTC. As protein: CSAPAGYGGAYNEQFF.

The CDR3 DNA follows: TGCAGTGCCCTACCGGGAGCGGGAGGCACCATAAAGTACAATGAGCAGTTCTTC. This gives the protein CSALPGAGGTIKYNEQFF. The chain combines TRBV20-1 with TRBJ2-1, with 9 bases aligning to TRBD2. This CDR3 is built from 18 residues. The V and J ends lost 6 bases and 4 bases, in that order; junction bases with no gene match: 19. CDR1 is DFQATT and CDR2 is SNEGSKA in the germline V gene (reference sequence).

This sequence joins TRBV5-1 and TRBJ1-6; the D is unclear. Germline assignment: CDR1 SGHRS and CDR2 YFSETQ. CDR3 size: 13 residues. Trimming removed 3 bases from V and 10 bases from J, with 11 bases in between. This CDR3 reads CASSSEADSPLHF. CDR3 in DNA: TGCGCCAGCAGCTCGGAGGCGGACTCACCCCTCCACTTT. Based on the CDR3 plus reference TRBV5-1 and TRBJ1-6, the full variable domain is KAGVTQTPRYLIKTRGQQVTLSCSPISGHRSVSWYQQTPGQGLQFLFEYFSETQRNKGNFPGRFSGRQFSNSRSEMNVSTLELGDSALYLCASSSEADSPLHFGNGTRLTVT.

The chain uses TRBV7-3 and TRBJ2-1; the match to TRBD2 covers 9 bases. Germline values: CDR1 SGHTA, CDR2 FQGTGA. V was clipped by 0 bases and J by 6 bases; unmatched bases: 0. This CDR3 is built from 14 residues. CDR3 sequence: CASSLTSGGNEQFF. In DNA, the CDR3 is TGTGCCAGCAGCTTAACTAGCGGGGGCAATGAGCAGTTCTTC.

This clonotype has just a few counts. The chain employs TRBV7-2 and TRBJ2-7, with D unresolved. This CDR3 comprises 12 residues. Trimming took off 2 bases at V and 1 base at J, with 3 bases between the two ends. From germline, CDR1 is SGHTA and CDR2 FQGNSA. The CDR3 loop reads CASSLFSYEQYF. CDR3 bases: TGTGCCAGCAGCTTATTTTCCTACGAGCAGTACTTC. The full variable domain, with the rest looked up from reference TRBV7-2 and TRBJ2-7, is GAGVSQSPSNKVTEKGKDVELRCDPISGHTALYWYRQSLGQGLEFLIYFQGNSAPDKSGLPSDRFSAERTGGSVSTLTIQRTQQEDSAVYLCASSLFSYEQYFGPGTRLTVT.

The CDR3 sequence is CSARGPGQGGYEQYF. The DNA of the CDR3 is TGCAGTGCTAGAGGCCCGGGACAGGGAGGCTACGAGCAGTACTTC. This chain uses TRBV20-1 with TRBJ2-7; 9 bases fit TRBD1. The CDR3 totals 15 residues. Germline lookup yields CDR1 DFQATT and CDR2 SNEGSKA (reference sequence). The junction had 7 bases not matched to a gene; V was cut back by 1 base and J by 3 bases.

This clonotype was recorded once. The chain is built from TRBV7-9 and TRBJ2-7; 7 bases are a match to TRBD1. The CDR3 length is 15 residues. CDR1 is SEHNR and CDR2 is FQNEAQ in the germline V gene (reference sequence). V lost 1 base and J lost 2; bases outside the gene matches: 5. Written as DNA, the CDR3 is TGTGCCAGCAGCTTAGAAGGGGGCCCTGCCTACGAGCAGTACTTC. It codes for CASSLEGGPAYEQYF.

This clonotype was counted at least ten times. This rearrangement joins TRBV29-1 to TRBJ2-1; 9 bases agree with TRBD2. The V gene end was trimmed by 7 bases and the J gene end by 1 base; junction bases not matched to a gene: 2. The CDR3 spans 13 residues. CDR1 and CDR2 from the germline V gene are SQVTM and ANQGSEA. CDR3 nucleotides: TGCAGCGCCAGCGGGGGGTCCTACAATGAGCAGTTCTTC. Translated, it gives CSASGGSYNEQFF.

This clonotype was recorded once. This chain connects TRBV19 to TRBJ2-2; D may be TRBD1 (6 bases). This CDR3 has 15 residues. Trimming left V 9 bases short and J 0 bases short, with 14 bases between. Germline loops: CDR1 LNHDA, CDR2 SQIVND (reference sequence). The CDR3 bases are TGTGCCAGAATCGGGACACCTGCGAACACCGGGGAGCTGTTTTTT. Translating it yields CARIGTPANTGELFF.

The rearrangement joins TRBV5-5 to TRBJ1-3; D possibly corresponds to TRBD1 (6 bases). CDR1 and CDR2 from the germline V gene are SGHKS and YYEKEE (reference sequence). Between the trimmed V and J ends, which lost 3 bases and 3 bases, there was a span of 16 bases. The CDR3 spans 16 residues. The CDR3 coding sequence is TGTGCCAGCAGCTCCCTGGGGGGCGCGAGTGGAAACACCATATATTTT. It codes for CASSSLGGASGNTIYF.

The CDR3 DNA is TGTGCCACCAAAGGAGCGGGAGGGCCTTACAATGAGCAGTTCTTC. It codes for CATKGAGGPYNEQFF. The chain combines TRBV19 with TRBJ2-1, with 10 positions matching TRBD2. The junction had 10 bases not matched to a gene; V was cut back by 10 bases and J by 4 bases. Germline CDR1 and CDR2: LNHDA and SQIVND (reference sequence). The CDR3 runs to 15 residues.

This chain links TRBV29-1 with TRBJ2-2, with D possibly being TRBD1 (7 bases). V lost 6 bases and J 0 bases, leaving 11 bases between the germline ends. The V gene's germline CDR1 is SQVTM and CDR2 ANQGSEA. The CDR3 loop spans 14 amino acids. The CDR3 bases are TGCAGCGTCGGGGGACAGCCGAACACCGGGGAGCTGTTTTTT. Amino acid sequence: CSVGGQPNTGELFF.

This clonotype was counted between two and nine times. The J gene is TRBJ2-3, the V gene TRBV27; D remains ambiguous. The V gene lost 4 bases and the J gene lost 5 bases, with 10 bases spanning the gap. Germline V lookup: CDR1 MNHEY, CDR2 SMNVEV (reference sequence). The CDR3 contains 13 residues. The CDR3 DNA sequence: TGTGCCAGCAGTTCCCAGGCTAGAGATACGCAGTATTTT. This gives the protein CASSSQARDTQYF.

The chain couples TRBV6-5 to TRBJ2-7, with 9 bases lining up with TRBD2. This CDR3 is 14 amino acids long. Losses at the gene ends were 4 bases for V and 2 bases for J; bases not matched to a gene: 3. Germline loops: CDR1 MNHEY, CDR2 SVGAGI. The CDR3 sequence: CASSSVAGAYEQYF. CDR3 bases: TGTGCCAGCAGTTCAGTAGCGGGGGCCTACGAGCAGTACTTC.

This clonotype was seen more than once but under ten times. This chain uses TRBV7-8 with TRBJ2-3, with D unclear. This CDR3 is built from 14 residues. Germline V CDR1 and CDR2: SGHVS, FQNEAQ. Trimming stripped 0 bases from V and 2 bases from J, with 6 bases between. CDR3 sequence reads: CASSLAGFTDTQYF. The CDR3 bases are TGTGCCAGCAGCTTAGCGGGGTTCACAGATACGCAGTATTTT.

In this sample, this clonotype turned up a few times. The gene calls are TRBV20-1 and TRBJ2-7; D might be TRBD1 (6 bases). Germline assignment: CDR1 DFQATT and CDR2 SNEGSKA (reference sequence). This CDR3 has 11 residues. Between the trimmed V and J ends, which lost 5 bases and 3 bases, there was a span of 8 bases. The CDR3 coding sequence is TGCAGTGCTTGGGACAACTACGAGCAGTACTTC. It is translated as CSAWDNYEQYF.